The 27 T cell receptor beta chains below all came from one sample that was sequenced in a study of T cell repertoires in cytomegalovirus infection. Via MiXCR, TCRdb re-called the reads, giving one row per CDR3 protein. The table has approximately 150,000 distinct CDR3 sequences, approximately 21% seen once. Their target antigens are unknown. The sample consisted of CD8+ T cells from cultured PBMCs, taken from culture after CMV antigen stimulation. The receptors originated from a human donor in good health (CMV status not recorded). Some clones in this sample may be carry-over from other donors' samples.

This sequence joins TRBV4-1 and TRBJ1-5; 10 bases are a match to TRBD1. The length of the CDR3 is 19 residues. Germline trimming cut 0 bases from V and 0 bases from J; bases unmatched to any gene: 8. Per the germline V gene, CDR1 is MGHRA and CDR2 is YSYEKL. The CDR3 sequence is CASSQERQGARGSNQPQHF. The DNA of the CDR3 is TGCGCCAGCAGCCAAGAAAGACAGGGGGCGCGCGGTAGCAATCAGCCCCAGCATTTT.

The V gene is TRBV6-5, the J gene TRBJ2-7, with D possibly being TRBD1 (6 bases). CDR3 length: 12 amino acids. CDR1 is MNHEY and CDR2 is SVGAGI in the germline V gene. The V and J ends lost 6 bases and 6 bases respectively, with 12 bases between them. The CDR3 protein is CASSSDSLEQYF. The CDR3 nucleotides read TGTGCCAGCAGCTCGGACAGCCTCGAGCAGTACTTC.

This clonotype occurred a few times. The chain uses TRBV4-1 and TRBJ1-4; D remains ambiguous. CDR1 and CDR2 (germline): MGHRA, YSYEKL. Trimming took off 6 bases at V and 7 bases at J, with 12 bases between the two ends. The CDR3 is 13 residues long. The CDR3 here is CASRFRSGEKLFF. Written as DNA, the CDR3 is TGCGCCAGCAGATTCCGGTCTGGTGAAAAACTGTTTTTT.

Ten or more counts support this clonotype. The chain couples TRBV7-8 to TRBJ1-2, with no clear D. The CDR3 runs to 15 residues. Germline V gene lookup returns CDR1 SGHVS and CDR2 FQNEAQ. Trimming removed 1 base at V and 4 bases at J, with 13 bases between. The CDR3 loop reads CASSLERRKFYGYTF. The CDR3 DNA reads TGTGCCAGCAGCTTAGAACGGAGGAAGTTCTATGGCTACACCTTC.

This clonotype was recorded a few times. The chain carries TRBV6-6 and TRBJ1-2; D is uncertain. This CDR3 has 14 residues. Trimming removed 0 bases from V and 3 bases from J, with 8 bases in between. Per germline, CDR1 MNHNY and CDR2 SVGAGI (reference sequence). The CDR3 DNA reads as TGTGCCAGCAGTTACTCGAGTGAATACTATGGCTACACCTTC. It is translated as CASSYSSEYYGYTF.

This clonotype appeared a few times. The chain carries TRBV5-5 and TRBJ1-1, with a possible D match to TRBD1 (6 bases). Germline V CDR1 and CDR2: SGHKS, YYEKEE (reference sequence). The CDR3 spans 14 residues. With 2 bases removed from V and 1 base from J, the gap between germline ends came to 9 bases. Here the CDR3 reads CASSLLGANTEAFF. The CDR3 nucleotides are TGTGCCAGCAGCTTATTGGGGGCGAACACTGAAGCTTTCTTT.

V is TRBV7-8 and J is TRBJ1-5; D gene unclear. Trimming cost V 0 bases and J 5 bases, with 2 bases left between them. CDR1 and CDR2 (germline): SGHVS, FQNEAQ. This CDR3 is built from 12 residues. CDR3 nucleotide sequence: TGTGCCAGCAGCTTAGCAGATCAGCCCCAGCATTTT. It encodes CASSLADQPQHF.

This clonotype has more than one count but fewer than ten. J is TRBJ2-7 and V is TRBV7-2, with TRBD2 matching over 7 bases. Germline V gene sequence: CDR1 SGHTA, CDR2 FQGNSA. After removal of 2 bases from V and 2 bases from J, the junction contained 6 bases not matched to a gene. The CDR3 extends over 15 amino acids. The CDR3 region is CASSLRLAATYEQYF. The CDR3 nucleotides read TGTGCCAGCAGCTTACGACTAGCAGCAACCTACGAGCAGTACTTC. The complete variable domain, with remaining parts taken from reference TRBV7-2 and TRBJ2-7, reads GAGVSQSPSNKVTEKGKDVELRCDPISGHTALYWYRQSLGQGLEFLIYFQGNSAPDKSGLPSDRFSAERTGGSVSTLTIQRTQQEDSAVYLCASSLRLAATYEQYFGPGTRLTVT.

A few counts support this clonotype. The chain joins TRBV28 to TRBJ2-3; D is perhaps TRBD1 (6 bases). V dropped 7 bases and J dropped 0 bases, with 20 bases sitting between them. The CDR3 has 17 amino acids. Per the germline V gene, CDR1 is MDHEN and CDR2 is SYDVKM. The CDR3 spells CASTLFRDTRSTDTQYF. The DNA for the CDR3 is TGTGCCAGCACCTTATTTCGGGACACCCGAAGCACAGATACGCAGTATTTT.

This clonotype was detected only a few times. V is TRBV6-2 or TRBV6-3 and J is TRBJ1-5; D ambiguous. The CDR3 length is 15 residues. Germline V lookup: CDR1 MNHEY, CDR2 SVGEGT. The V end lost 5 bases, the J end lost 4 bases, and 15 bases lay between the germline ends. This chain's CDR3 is CASSPIPVRNQPQHF. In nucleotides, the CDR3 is TGTGCCAGCAGTCCTATCCCGGTACGAAATCAGCCCCAGCATTTT.

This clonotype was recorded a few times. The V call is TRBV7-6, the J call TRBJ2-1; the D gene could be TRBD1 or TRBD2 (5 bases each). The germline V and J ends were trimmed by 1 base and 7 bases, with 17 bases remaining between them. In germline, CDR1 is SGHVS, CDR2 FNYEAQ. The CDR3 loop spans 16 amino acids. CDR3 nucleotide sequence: TGTGCCAGCAGCTTAGGAGGTGGGGGTCCCGATAATGAGCAGTTCTTC. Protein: CASSLGGGGPDNEQFF.

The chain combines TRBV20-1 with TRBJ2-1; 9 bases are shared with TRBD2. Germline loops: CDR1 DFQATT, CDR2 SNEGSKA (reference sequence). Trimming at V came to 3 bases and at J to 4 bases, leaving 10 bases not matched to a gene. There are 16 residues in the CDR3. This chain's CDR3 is CSASQRGAVLYNEQFF. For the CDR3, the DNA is TGCAGTGCTAGTCAGCGGGGGGCGGTCCTATACAATGAGCAGTTCTTC.

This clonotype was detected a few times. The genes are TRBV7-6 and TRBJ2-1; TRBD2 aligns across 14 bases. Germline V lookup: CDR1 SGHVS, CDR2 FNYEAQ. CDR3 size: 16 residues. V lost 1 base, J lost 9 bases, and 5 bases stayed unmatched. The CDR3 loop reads CASSLETSGGASEQFF. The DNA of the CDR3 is TGTGCCAGCAGCTTAGAGACTAGCGGGGGGGCCTCTGAGCAGTTCTTC.

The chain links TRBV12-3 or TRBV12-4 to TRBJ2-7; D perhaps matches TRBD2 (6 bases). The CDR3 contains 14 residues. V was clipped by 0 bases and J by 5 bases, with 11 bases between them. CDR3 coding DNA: TGTGCCAGCAGTTTAGCGTTAGGAGGGGACGAGCAGTACTTC. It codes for CASSLALGGDEQYF.

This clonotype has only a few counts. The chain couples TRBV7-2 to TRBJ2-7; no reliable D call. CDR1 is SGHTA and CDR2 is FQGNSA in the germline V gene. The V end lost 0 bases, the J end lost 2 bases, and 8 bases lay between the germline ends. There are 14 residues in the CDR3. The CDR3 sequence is CASSLAGGAYEQYF. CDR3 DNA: TGTGCCAGCAGCTTAGCGGGCGGAGCCTACGAGCAGTACTTC. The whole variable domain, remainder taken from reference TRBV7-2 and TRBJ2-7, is GAGVSQSPSNKVTEKGKDVELRCDPISGHTALYWYRQSLGQGLEFLIYFQGNSAPDKSGLPSDRFSAERTGGSVSTLTIQRTQQEDSAVYLCASSLAGGAYEQYFGPGTRLTVT.

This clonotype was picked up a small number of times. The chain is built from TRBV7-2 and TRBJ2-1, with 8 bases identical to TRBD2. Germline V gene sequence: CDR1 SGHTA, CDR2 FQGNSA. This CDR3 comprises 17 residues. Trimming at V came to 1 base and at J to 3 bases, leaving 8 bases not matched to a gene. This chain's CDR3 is CASSLVRLAIGYNEQFF. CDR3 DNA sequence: TGTGCCAGCAGCTTAGTTCGACTAGCGATTGGCTACAATGAGCAGTTCTTC.

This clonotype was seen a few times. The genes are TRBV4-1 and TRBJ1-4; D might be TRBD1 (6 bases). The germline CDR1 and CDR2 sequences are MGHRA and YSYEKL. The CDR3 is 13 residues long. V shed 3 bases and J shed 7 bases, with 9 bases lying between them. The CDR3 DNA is TGCGCCAGCAGCCAGGGACAAGGTGAAAAACTGTTTTTT. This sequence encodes CASSQGQGEKLFF.

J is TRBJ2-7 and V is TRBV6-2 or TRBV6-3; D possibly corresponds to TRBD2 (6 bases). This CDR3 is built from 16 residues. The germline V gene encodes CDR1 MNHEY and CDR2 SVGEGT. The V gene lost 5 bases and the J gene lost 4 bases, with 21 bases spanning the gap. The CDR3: CASSNHPGEGLYEQYF. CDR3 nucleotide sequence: TGTGCCAGCAGTAACCACCCGGGAGAGGGGCTTTACGAGCAGTACTTC.

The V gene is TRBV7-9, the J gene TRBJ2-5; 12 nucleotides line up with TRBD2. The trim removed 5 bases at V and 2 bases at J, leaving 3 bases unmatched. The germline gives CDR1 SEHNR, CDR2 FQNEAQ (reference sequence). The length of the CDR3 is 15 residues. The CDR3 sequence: CASSPTSGGQETQYF. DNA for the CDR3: TGTGCCAGCAGCCCGACTAGCGGGGGTCAAGAGACCCAGTACTTC.

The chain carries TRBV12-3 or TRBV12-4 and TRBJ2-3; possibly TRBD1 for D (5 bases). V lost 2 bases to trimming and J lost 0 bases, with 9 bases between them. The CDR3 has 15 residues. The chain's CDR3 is CASSLFDSSTDTQYF. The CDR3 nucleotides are TGTGCCAGCAGTTTATTCGACAGTAGCACAGATACGCAGTATTTT.

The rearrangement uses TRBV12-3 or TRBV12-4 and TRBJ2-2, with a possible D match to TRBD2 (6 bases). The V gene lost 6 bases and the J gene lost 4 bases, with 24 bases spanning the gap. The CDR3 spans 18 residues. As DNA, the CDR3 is TGTGCCAGCAGACCCAGAGGGATCGGGGGTGGTACCACCGGGGAGCTGTTTTTT. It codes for CASRPRGIGGGTTGELFF.

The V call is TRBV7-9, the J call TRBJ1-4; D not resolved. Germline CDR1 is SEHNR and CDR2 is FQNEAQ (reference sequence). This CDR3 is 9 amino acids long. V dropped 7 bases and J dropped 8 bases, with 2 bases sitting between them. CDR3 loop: CASMEKLFF. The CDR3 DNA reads TGTGCCAGCATGGAAAAACTGTTTTTT.

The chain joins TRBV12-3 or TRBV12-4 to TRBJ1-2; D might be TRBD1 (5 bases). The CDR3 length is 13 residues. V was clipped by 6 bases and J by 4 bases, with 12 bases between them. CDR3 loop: CASRPGTFYGYTF. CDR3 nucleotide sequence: TGTGCCAGCAGGCCAGGGACCTTCTATGGCTACACCTTC.

The CDR3 bases are TGTGCCAGCAGCCAGGGGGGGGCGAGTCAGCCCCAGCATTTT. It translates to CASSQGGASQPQHF. V gene TRBV7-9 combines with J gene TRBJ1-5, with TRBD1 identical over 7 bases. The CDR3 runs to 14 residues. Germline CDR1 is SEHNR and CDR2 is FQNEAQ (reference sequence). The V segment lost 5 bases and the J segment 6 bases; nucleotides outside the gene matches: 7. The full variable domain, completed using reference TRBV7-9 and TRBJ1-5, is DTGVSQNPRHKITKRGQNVTFRCDPISEHNRLYWYRQTLGQGPEFLTYFQNEAQLEKSRLLSDRFSAERPKGSFSTLEIQRTEQGDSAMYLCASSQGGASQPQHFGDGTRLSIL.

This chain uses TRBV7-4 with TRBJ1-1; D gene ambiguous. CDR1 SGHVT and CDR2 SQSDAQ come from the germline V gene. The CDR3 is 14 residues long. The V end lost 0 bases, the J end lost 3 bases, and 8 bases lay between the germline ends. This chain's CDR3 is CASSLASTDTEAFF. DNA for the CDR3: TGTGCCAGCAGCTTAGCGTCTACGGACACTGAAGCTTTCTTT.

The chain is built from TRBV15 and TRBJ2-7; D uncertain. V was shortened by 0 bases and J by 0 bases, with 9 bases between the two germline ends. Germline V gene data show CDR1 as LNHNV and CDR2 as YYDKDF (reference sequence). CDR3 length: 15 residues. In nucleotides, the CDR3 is TGTGCCACCAGCAGAGATCGCGGACCCTCCTACGAGCAGTACTTC. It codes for CATSRDRGPSYEQYF.

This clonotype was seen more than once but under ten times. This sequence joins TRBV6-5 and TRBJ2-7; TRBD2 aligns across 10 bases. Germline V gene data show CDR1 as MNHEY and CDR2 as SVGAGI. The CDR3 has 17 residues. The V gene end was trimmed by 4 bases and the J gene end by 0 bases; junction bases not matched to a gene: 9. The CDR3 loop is CASSLTLAGGSSYEQYF. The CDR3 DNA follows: TGTGCCAGCAGTTTAACCTTAGCGGGGGGAAGCTCCTACGAGCAGTACTTC.